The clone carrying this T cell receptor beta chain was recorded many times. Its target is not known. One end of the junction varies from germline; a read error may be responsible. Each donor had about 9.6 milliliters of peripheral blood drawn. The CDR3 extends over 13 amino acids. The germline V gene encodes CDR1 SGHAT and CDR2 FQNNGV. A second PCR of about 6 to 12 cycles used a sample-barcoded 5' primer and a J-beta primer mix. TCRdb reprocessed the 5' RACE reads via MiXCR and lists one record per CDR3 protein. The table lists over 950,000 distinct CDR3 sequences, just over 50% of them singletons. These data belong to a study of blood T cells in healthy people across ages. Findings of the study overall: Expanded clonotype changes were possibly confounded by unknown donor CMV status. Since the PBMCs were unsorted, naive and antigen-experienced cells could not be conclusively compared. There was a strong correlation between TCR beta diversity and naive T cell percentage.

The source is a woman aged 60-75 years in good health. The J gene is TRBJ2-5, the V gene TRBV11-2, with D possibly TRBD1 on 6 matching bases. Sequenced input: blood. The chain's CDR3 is CASSLDREETQYF. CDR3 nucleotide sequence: TGCGCCAGCAGCCTGGACAGAGAAGAGACCCAGTACTTC.